The 20 T cell receptor beta chains below come from one sample, sequenced in a study of T cells in women clearing cervical HPV infection. Sequencing was performed with immunoSEQ multiplex PCR; in TCRdb, only in-frame clones are kept and a portion is missing. There are under 35,000 clones in the sample, with 5.5% to 8.5% held by the top ten. The sample comprised blood buffy coat. These receptor sequences come from a woman between 18 and 69 years old with a cervical HPV16 infection that either progressed to CIN3+ or cleared (not recorded which).

Comments on this clone: The read falls 3 residues short of the CDR3 end, and the missing part is taken from the germline J gene. The gene calls are TRBV4-1 and TRBJ2-7; 7 bases align to TRBD1. Germline lookup yields CDR1 MGHRA and CDR2 YSYEKL. The CDR3 covers 17 residues. With 2 bases clipped from V and 2 bases from J, the junction kept 12 bases outside the gene matches. The sequenced part of the CDR3 DNA is TGCGCCAGCAGCCAATTTTTCGAGGACAGGACCCCCTACGAG. Protein: CASSQFFEDRTPYE. The CDR3 as a whole reads CASSQFFEDRTPYEQYF.

Concerning this clone itself: The sequence runs out 3 residues before the end of the CDR3; the remainder is reconstructed from the germline J gene. The chain uses TRBV18 and TRBJ1-1; D uncertain. The CDR3 is made up of 13 amino acids. CDR1 is KGHSH and CDR2 is LQKENI in the germline V gene. V lost 6 bases and J lost 1, with 9 bases in between. Here the CDR3 reads CASSPSGNTEAFF. Partial CDR3 DNA: TGTGCCAGCTCGCCATCAGGGAACACTGAA. Filled out from reference TRBV18 and TRBJ1-1, the complete variable domain reads NAGVMQNPRHLVRRRGQEARLRCSPMKGHSHVYWYRQLPEEGLKFMVYLQKENIIDESGMPKERFSAEFPKEGPSILRIQQVVRGDSAAYFCASSPSGNTEAFFGQGTRLTVV.

Points on this clone: The missing CDR3 end, 3 residues past where the read stops, is filled in from the germline J gene. This chain joins TRBV2 and TRBJ2-1; 13 bases match TRBD2. Per germline, CDR1 SNHLY and CDR2 FYNNEI. This CDR3 region has 16 residues. V was pared by 2 bases and J by 3 bases, with 1 base of the junction left unmatched. Partial CDR3 DNA: TGTGCCAGCAGTGAACGGACTAGCGGGGGCTACAATGAG. As protein: CASSERTSGGYNE. The full CDR3 protein is CASSERTSGGYNEQFF.

Details on this clone: The read stops 3 residues short of the end of the CDR3; the missing end is completed from the germline J gene. This chain uses TRBV5-1 with TRBJ2-2, with 10 bases matching TRBD2. Looked up from germline, CDR1 is SGHRS and CDR2 is YFSETQ. The CDR3 sequence is 17 residues long. V trimming: 0 bases; J trimming: 5 bases; junction bases outside the gene matches: 7. CDR3 DNA (partial): TGCGCCAGCAGCTTGGTTCCACTAGCGGGGAGGACCGGGGAG. Translating it yields CASSLVPLAGRTGE. The full CDR3 protein reads CASSLVPLAGRTGELFF.

Of note for this clone: The read stops 3 residues short of the end of the CDR3; the missing end is completed from the germline J gene. The chain has TRBV29-1 and TRBJ2-7; the match to TRBD1 covers 9 bases. Germline assignment: CDR1 SQVTM and CDR2 ANQGSEA. After removal of 0 bases from V and 4 bases from J, the junction contained 10 bases not matched to a gene. The CDR3 extends over 16 amino acids. CDR3 residues: CSVEDQETGGLYEQYF. The sequenced CDR3 bases are TGCAGCGTTGAAGATCAGGAGACAGGGGGGTTGTACGAG.

The covered CDR3 bases are TGCAGTGCTAGGGGGGGGGACAGGGGGGAGACC. It specifies CSARGGDRGET. Given in full, the CDR3 is CSARGGDRGETQYF. The genes are TRBV20-1 and TRBJ2-5; TRBD1 matches 11 bases. Coverage ceases 3 residues before the CDR3 finishes, and the germline J gene fills in the end. V lost 3 bases, J lost 5 bases, and 5 bases stayed unmatched. CDR1 and CDR2 (germline): DFQATT, SNEGSKA (reference sequence). This CDR3 contains 14 residues.

To note about this clone: The CDR3 extends 3 residues past the end of the read, so its final part is completed from the germline J gene. The chain uses TRBV25-1 and TRBJ2-7, with 7 positions matching TRBD2. The CDR3 length is 15 residues. Germline lookup yields CDR1 MGHDK and CDR2 SYGVNS. V lost 4 bases, J lost 4 bases, and 10 bases stayed unmatched. The CDR3 loop is CASSAPGGDEYEQYF. The DNA read from the CDR3 is TGTGCCAGCAGTGCACCGGGGGGAGATGAATACGAG.

Concerning this clone itself: The missing CDR3 end, 3 residues past where the read stops, is filled in from the germline J gene. The chain carries TRBV2 and TRBJ2-2; 13 bases fit TRBD2. The CDR3 loop spans 16 amino acids. J was trimmed by 4 bases and V by 5 bases; bases with no gene match: 4. CDR1 SNHLY and CDR2 FYNNEI come from the germline V gene. The sequenced CDR3 bases are TGTGCCAGCAGTCCGGGACTAGCGGGGCTCACCGGGGAG. It codes for CASSPGLAGLTGE. The CDR3 as a whole reads CASSPGLAGLTGELFF.

Concerning this clone itself: The CDR3 end falls 3 residues outside the read, so it is completed with the germline J gene. This chain connects TRBV3-1 (or the pseudogene TRBV3-2) to TRBJ2-5; D perhaps matches TRBD1 (6 bases). The V end was cut by 0 bases, the J end by 3 bases, with 20 bases between. Germline V gene sequence: CDR1 LGHDT, CDR2 YNNKEL (reference sequence). The length of the CDR3 is 18 residues. The sequenced CDR3 bases are TGTGCCAGCAGCCAAGAGATAGGGACAATTCTCGGGGAAGAGACC. Amino acid sequence: CASSQEIGTILGEET. The CDR3 in full is CASSQEIGTILGEETQYF.

As regards this clone: Read sequence stops 3 residues before the CDR3 end, and the germline J gene provides the missing end. This chain connects TRBV23-1 to TRBJ2-1, with 7 bases that match TRBD2. TRBV23-1 is classed as an ORF, of uncertain function. CDR3 length: 16 amino acids. V shed 0 bases and J 5 bases; nucleotides not matched to a gene: 7. CDR3 DNA (partial): TGCGCCAGCAGTCAATCGGGACTAACTACGAACAATGAG. Translated: CASSQSGLTTNNE. The full CDR3 reads CASSQSGLTTNNEQFF.

Notes on this clone: The read terminates 3 residues ahead of where the CDR3 ends, so the germline J gene completes it. V is TRBV30 and J is TRBJ1-2; D perhaps matches TRBD1 (6 bases). CDR3 size: 15 residues. Germline V gene sequence: CDR1 GTSNPN, CDR2 SVGIG (reference sequence). Trimming took off 4 bases at V and 0 bases at J, with 15 bases between the two ends. The CDR3 DNA, read in part, is TGTGCCTGGATCCGTTTCAGGGGTTCTAACTATGGC. Translated: CAWIRFRGSNYG. The full CDR3 sequence reads CAWIRFRGSNYGYTF. Full variable domain (remainder filled in from reference TRBV30 and TRBJ1-2): SQTIHQWPATLVQPVGSPLSLECTVEGTSNPNLYWYRQAAGRGLQLLFYSVGIGQISSEVPQNLSASRPQDRQFILSSKKLLLSDSGFYLCAWIRFRGSNYGYTFGSGTRLTVV.

The chain's CDR3 is CASSLSGFRADSYNEQFF. The part of the CDR3 DNA that was read is TGTGCCAGCAGCTTGAGCGGGTTCCGGGCCGACTCCTACAATGAG. V and J are TRBV7-3 and TRBJ2-1, with D possibly matching TRBD2 (6 bases). The sequence runs out 3 residues before the end of the CDR3; the remainder is reconstructed from the germline J gene. Germline loops: CDR1 SGHTA, CDR2 FQGTGA. The CDR3 is 18 amino acids. V lost 3 bases and J lost 0, with 18 bases in between.

Concerning this clone: The read stops 3 residues short of the end of the CDR3; the missing end is completed from the germline J gene. V gene TRBV6-2 or TRBV6-3 combines with J gene TRBJ2-7; D is possibly TRBD1 (5 bases). Germline assignment: CDR1 MNHEY and CDR2 SVGEGT. The CDR3 is 15 residues long. V lost 2 bases, J lost 0 bases, and 11 bases lay in between. CDR3 residues: CASSYPHRSSYEQYF. The part of the CDR3 DNA that was read is TGTGCCAGCAGTTACCCCCACAGGAGCTCCTACGAG.

As for this clone: The missing CDR3 end, 3 residues past where the read stops, is filled in from the germline J gene. V and J are TRBV18 and TRBJ2-7; 13 positions match TRBD2. Trimming cost V 3 bases and J 3 bases; bases outside gene matches: 2. Germline V gene data show CDR1 as KGHSH and CDR2 as LQKENI. CDR3 length: 15 amino acids. The CDR3: CASSPTSGGIYEQYF. The CDR3 bases that were read are TGTGCCAGCTCACCGACTAGCGGGGGGATCTACGAG.

On this clone: The CDR3 is cut off 3 residues early in the read; its end comes from the germline J gene. The chain couples TRBV5-1 to TRBJ2-1; the match to TRBD2 covers 8 bases. This CDR3 spans 15 amino acids. The germline V gene encodes CDR1 SGHRS and CDR2 YFSETQ. V lost 4 bases and J lost 3; bases outside the gene matches: 6. Partial CDR3 DNA: TGCGCCAGCAGCCTGCTCGGGGGGGACTACAATGAG. Its protein product is CASSLLGGDYNE. The whole CDR3 reads CASSLLGGDYNEQFF.

In the case of this clone: The CDR3 end is not reached by the read, which stops 3 residues before it; the germline J gene fills it in. The genes are TRBV13 and TRBJ1-1, with TRBD1 as a possible D gene (5 bases). Germline CDR1 reads PRHDT; CDR2 reads FYEKMQ (reference sequence). The CDR3 extends over 14 amino acids. V was trimmed by 4 bases and J by 1 base, leaving 10 bases between them. CDR3 region: CASSSSGPNTEAFF. CDR3 DNA, as far as it was read: TGTGCCAGCAGCTCCTCAGGGCCGAACACTGAA.

Notes on this clone: The read ends 3 residues before the CDR3 terminus; that terminus is restored from the germline J gene. This chain uses TRBV10-3 with TRBJ1-3; D perhaps matches TRBD1 (6 bases). Deletions cut 7 bases from V and 2 bases from J, with 9 bases between. Germline CDR1 and CDR2: ENHRY and SYGVKD. The CDR3 sequence is 13 residues long. Here the CDR3 reads CAINAGAGNTIYF. CDR3 DNA, as far as it was read: TGTGCCATCAATGCAGGGGCTGGAAACACC.

With respect to this clone: The read falls 3 residues short of the CDR3 end, and the missing part is taken from the germline J gene. This chain links TRBV5-4 with TRBJ2-3; 10 positions match TRBD2. J was trimmed by 3 bases and V by 6 bases; bases with no gene match: 7. The CDR3 has 15 residues. Germline CDR1 SGHNT, CDR2 YYREEE (reference sequence). CDR3 region: CASNRASGGTDTQYF. Partial CDR3 DNA: TGTGCCAGCAACCGCGCTAGCGGGGGAACAGATACG.

On this clone itself: The read is 3 residues too short to cover the CDR3 end, so that end is filled in from the germline J gene. The V gene is TRBV15, the J gene TRBJ2-5; 10 positions match TRBD2. The CDR3 has 14 residues. Germline V CDR1 and CDR2: LNHNV, YYDKDF (reference sequence). V gave up 3 bases and J gave up 5 bases; unmatched junction bases: 3. CDR3 DNA, as far as it was read: TGTGCCACCAGCAGCAGAGCGGGGGGGGAGACC. Translating it yields CATSSRAGGET. The full CDR3 reads CATSSRAGGETQYF.

Note on this clone: The read terminates 3 residues ahead of where the CDR3 ends, so the germline J gene completes it. The chain combines TRBV12-3 or TRBV12-4 with TRBJ1-1, with TRBD1 matching over 9 bases. V gave up 6 bases and J gave up 5 bases; unmatched junction bases: 7. This CDR3 has 14 residues. CDR3 amino acids: CASSHRGQGTEAFF. The part of the CDR3 DNA that was read is TGTGCCAGCAGCCACAGGGGGCAAGGGACTGAA.